What follows describes a single T cell receptor beta chain. The antigen remains unidentified. This sample stems from a study of blood T cells in healthy people across ages. Primed by a sample-barcoded 5' primer and a J-beta primer mix, a second PCR proceeded for roughly 7 to 12 cycles. TCRdb reprocessed the 5' RACE reads via MiXCR and lists one record per CDR3 protein. Among more than 800,000 distinct CDR3 sequences listed, less than 35% were seen once. Findings and limits, study-wide: While age rose, TCR beta diversity per million T cells dropped in a roughly linear way. Correlation between TCR beta diversity and naive T cell percentage was strong.

This CDR3 has 15 amino acids. V was shortened by 5 bases and J by 1 base, with 12 bases between the two germline ends. Looked up from germline, CDR1 is DFQATT and CDR2 is SNEGSKA (reference sequence). This chain uses TRBV20-1 with TRBJ1-6; D might be TRBD1 (6 bases). The sequenced sample was blood. The sequence was obtained from an elderly woman in good health. The CDR3 DNA follows: TGCAGTGCTCACGAGGGGGGTTCCTATAATTCACCCCTCCACTTT. It encodes CSAHEGGSYNSPLHF.